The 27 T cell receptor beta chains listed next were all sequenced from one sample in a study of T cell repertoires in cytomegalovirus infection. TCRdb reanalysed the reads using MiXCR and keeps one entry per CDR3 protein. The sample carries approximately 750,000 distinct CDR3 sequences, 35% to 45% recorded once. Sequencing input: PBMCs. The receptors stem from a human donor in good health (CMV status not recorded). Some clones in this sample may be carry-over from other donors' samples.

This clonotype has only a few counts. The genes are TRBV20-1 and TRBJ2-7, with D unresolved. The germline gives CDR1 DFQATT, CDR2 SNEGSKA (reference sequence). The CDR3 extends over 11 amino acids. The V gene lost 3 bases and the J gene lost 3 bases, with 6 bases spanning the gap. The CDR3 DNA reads TGCAGTGCTAGTGTTGGCTACGAGCAGTACTTC. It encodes CSASVGYEQYF.

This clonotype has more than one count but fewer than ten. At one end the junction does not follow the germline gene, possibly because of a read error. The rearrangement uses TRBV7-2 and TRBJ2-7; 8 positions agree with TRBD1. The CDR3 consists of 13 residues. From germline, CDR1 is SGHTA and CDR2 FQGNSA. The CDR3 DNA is TGTGCCAGCAGCTTAGCGTTCAGGGGGCGAAGAGTCTTC. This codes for CASSLAFRGRRVF.

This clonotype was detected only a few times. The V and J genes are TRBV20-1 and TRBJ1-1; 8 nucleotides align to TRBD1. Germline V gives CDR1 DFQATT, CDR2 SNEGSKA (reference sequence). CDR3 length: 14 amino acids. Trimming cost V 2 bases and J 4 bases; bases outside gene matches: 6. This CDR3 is CSARLTGVGTEAFF. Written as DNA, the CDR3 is TGCAGTGCTAGATTGACAGGGGTTGGCACTGAAGCTTTCTTT.

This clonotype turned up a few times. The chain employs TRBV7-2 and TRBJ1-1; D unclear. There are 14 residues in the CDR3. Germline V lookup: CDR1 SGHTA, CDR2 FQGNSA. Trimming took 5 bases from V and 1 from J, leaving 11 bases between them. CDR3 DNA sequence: TGTGCCAGCAGCCCACGGCTATGGAACACTGAAGCTTTCTTT. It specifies CASSPRLWNTEAFF.

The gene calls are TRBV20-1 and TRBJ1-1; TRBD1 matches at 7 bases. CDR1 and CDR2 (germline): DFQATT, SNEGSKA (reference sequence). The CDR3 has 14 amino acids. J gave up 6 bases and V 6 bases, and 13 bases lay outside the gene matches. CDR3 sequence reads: CSARPDRATAEAFF. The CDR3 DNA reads TGCAGTGCCAGACCAGACAGGGCTACTGCTGAAGCTTTCTTT.

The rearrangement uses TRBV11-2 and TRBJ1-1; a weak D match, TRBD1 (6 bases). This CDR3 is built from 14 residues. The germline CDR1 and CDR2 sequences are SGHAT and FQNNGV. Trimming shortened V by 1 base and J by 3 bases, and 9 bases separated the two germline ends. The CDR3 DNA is TGTGCCAGCAGCTTAGTAAGACAGGACACTGAAGCTTTCTTT. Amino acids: CASSLVRQDTEAFF.

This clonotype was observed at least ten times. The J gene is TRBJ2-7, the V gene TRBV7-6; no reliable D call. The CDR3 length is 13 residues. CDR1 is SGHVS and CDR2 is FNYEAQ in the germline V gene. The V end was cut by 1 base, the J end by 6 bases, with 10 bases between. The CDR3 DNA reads TGTGCCAGCAGCTTAGAACCTAGTTTCGAGCAGTACTTC. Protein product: CASSLEPSFEQYF. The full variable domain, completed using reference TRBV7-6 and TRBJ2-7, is GAGVSQSPRYKVTKRGQDVALRCDPISGHVSLYWYRQALGQGPEFLTYFNYEAQQDKSGLPNDRFSAERPEGSISTLTIQRTEQRDSAMYRCASSLEPSFEQYFGPGTRLTVT.

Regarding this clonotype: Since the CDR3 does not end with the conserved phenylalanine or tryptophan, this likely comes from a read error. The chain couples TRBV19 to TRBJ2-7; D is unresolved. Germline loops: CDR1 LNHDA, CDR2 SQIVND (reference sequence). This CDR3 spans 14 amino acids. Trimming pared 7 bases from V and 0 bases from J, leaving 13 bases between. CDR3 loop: CASKDGGYSYEQYC. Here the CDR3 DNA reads TGTGCCAGTAAAGATGGCGGATACTCCTACGAGCAGTACTGC.

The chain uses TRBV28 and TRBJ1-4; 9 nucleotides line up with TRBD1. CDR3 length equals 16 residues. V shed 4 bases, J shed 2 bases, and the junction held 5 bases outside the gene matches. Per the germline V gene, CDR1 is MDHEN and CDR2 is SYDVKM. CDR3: CASSSGTGYTNEKLFF. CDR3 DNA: TGTGCCAGCAGTTCCGGGACAGGGTATACTAATGAAAAACTGTTTTTT.

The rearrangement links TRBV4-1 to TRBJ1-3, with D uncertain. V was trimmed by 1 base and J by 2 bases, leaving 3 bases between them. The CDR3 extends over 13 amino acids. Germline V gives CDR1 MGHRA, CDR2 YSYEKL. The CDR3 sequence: CASSQVTGNTIYF. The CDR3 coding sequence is TGCGCCAGCAGCCAAGTCACTGGAAACACCATATATTTT.

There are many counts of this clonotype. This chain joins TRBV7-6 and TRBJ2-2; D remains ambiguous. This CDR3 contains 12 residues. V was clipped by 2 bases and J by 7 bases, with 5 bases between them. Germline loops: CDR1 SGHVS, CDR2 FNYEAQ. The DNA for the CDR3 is TGTGCCAGCAGCTTATCGGGCGGGGAGCTGTTTTTT. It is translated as CASSLSGGELFF. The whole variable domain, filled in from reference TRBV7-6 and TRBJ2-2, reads GAGVSQSPRYKVTKRGQDVALRCDPISGHVSLYWYRQALGQGPEFLTYFNYEAQQDKSGLPNDRFSAERPEGSISTLTIQRTEQRDSAMYRCASSLSGGELFFGEGSRLTVL.

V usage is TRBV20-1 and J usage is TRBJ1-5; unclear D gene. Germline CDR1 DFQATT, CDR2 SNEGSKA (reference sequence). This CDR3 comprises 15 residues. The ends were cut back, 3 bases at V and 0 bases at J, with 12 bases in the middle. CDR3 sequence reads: CSASLQRYSNQPQHF. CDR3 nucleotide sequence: TGCAGTGCTAGCCTACAGCGTTATAGCAATCAGCCCCAGCATTTT.

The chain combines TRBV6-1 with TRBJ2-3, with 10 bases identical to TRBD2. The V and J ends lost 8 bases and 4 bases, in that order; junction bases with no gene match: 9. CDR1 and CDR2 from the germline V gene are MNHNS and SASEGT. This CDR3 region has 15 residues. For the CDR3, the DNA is TGTGCCAGCTGGGGAGCGGGGGGGTTTTCAGATACGCAGTATTTT. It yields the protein CASWGAGGFSDTQYF.

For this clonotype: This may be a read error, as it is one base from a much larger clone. The DNA for the CDR3 is TGTGCCAGCAGCTTATTCAAATACACTGAAGCTTTCTTT. Translation gives CASSLFKYTEAFF. This chain joins TRBV7-2 and TRBJ1-1, with D unresolved. Trimming cost V 2 bases and J 3 bases, with 7 bases left between them. There are 13 residues in the CDR3. Per germline, CDR1 SGHTA and CDR2 FQGNSA. Using reference TRBV7-2 and TRBJ1-1 for the parts outside the CDR3, the full variable domain is GAGVSQSPSNKVTEKGKDVELRCDPISGHTALYWYRQSLGQGLEFLIYFQGNSAPDKSGLPSDRFSAERTGGSVSTLTIQRTQQEDSAVYLCASSLFKYTEAFFGQGTRLTVV.

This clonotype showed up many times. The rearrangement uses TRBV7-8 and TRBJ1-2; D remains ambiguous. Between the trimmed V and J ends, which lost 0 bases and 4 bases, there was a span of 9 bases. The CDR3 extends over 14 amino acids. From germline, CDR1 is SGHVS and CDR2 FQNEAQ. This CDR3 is CASSLARKSYGYTF. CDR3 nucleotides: TGTGCCAGCAGCTTAGCACGGAAGAGCTATGGCTACACCTTC.

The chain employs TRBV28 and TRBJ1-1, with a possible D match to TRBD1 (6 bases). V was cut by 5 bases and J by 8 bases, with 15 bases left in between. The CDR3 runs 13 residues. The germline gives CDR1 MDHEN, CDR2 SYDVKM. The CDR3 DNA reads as TGTGCCAGCAGTGTCCCCTGGACAGTCGAAGCTTTCTTT. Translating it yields CASSVPWTVEAFF. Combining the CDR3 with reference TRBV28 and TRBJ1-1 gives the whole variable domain DVKVTQSSRYLVKRTGEKVFLECVQDMDHENMFWYRQDPGLGLRLIYFSYDVKMKEKGDIPEGYSVSREKKERFSLILESASTNQTSMYLCASSVPWTVEAFFGQGTRLTVV.

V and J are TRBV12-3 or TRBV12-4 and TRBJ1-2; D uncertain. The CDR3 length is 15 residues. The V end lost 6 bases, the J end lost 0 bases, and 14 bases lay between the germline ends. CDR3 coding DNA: TGTGCCAGCAGCCACCGGGCCTCAACTAACTATGGCTACACCTTC. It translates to CASSHRASTNYGYTF.

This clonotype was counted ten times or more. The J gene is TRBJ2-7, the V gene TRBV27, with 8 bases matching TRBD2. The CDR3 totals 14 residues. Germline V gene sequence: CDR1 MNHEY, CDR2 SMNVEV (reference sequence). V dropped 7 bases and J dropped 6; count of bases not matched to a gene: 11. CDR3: CASTRSGSSIEQYF. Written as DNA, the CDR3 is TGTGCCAGCACCAGAAGCGGGAGCAGTATCGAGCAGTACTTC.

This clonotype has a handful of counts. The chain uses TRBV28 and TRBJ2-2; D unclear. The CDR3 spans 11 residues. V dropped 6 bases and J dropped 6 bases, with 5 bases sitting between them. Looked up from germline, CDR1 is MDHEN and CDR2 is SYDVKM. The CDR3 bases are TGTGCCAGCAGGGGTCCCGGGGAGCTGTTTTTT. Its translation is CASRGPGELFF.

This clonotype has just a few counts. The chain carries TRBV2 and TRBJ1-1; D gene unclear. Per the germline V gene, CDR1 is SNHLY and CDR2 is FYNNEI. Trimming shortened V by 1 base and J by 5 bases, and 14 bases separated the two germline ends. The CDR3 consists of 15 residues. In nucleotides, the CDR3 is TGTGCCAGCAGTGAAGAGGTGGGATCTAGGACTGAAGCTTTCTTT. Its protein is CASSEEVGSRTEAFF. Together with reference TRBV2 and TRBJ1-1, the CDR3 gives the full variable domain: EPEVTQTPSHQVTQMGQEVILRCVPISNHLYFYWYRQILGQKVEFLVSFYNNEISEKSEIFDDQFSVERPDGSNFTLKIRSTKLEDSAMYFCASSEEVGSRTEAFFGQGTRLTVV.

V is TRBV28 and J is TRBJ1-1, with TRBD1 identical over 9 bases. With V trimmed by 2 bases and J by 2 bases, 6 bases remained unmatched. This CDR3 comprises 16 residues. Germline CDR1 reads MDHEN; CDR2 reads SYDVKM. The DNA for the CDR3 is TGTGCCAGCAGTTTACCACAGGGGGCCCAAAACACTGAAGCTTTCTTT. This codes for CASSLPQGAQNTEAFF.

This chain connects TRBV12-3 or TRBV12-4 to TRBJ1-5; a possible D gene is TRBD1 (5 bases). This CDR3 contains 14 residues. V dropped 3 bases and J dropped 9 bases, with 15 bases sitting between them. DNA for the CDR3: TGTGCCAGCAGTTTTGGGAGGGGCTGGGGGCCCCAGCATTTT. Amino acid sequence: CASSFGRGWGPQHF.

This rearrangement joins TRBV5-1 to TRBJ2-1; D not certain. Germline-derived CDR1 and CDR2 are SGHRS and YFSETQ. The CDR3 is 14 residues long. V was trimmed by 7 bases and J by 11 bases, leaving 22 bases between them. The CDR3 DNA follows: TGCGCCAGCTCAGAACCGGACGGATTAATGAAGCAGTTCTTC. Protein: CASSEPDGLMKQFF.

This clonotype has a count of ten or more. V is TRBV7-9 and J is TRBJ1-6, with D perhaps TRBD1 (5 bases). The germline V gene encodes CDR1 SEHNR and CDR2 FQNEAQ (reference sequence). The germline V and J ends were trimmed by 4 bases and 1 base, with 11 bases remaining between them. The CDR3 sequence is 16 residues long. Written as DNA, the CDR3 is TGTGCCAGCAGCTCTGACAGTCCTTCCTATAATTCACCCCTCCACTTT. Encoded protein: CASSSDSPSYNSPLHF.

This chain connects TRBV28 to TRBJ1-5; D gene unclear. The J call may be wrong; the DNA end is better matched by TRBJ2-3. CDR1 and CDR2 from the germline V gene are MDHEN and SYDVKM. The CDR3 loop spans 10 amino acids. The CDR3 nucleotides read TGTGCCAGCAGTGGTCAGCCCCAGTATTTT. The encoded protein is CASSGQPQYF.

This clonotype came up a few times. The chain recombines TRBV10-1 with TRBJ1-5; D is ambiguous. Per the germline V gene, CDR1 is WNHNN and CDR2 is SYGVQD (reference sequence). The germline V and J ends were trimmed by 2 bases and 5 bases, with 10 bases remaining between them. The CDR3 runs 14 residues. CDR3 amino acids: CASSEMGEDQPQHF. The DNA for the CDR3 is TGCGCCAGCAGTGAGATGGGTGAGGATCAGCCCCAGCATTTT.

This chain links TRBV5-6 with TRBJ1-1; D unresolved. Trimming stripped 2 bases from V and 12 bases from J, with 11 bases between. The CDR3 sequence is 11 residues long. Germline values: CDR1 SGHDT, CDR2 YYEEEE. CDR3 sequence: CASSFGRISFF. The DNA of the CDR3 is TGTGCCAGCAGCTTCGGGAGGATTTCTTTCTTT.